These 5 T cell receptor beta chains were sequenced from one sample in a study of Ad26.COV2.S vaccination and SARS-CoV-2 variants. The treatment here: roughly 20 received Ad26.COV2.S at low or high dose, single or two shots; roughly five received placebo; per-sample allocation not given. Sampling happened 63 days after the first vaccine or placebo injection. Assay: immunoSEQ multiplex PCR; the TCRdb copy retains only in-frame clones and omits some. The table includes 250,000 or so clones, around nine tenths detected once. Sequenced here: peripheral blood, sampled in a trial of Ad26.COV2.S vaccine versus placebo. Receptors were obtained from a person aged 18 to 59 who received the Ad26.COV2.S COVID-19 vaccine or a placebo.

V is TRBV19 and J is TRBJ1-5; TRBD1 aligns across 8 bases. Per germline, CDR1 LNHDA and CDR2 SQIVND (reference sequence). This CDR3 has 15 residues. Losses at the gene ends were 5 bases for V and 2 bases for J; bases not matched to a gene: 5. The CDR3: CASSSDRGRNQPQHF. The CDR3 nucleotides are TGTGCCAGTAGTTCCGACAGGGGTCGCAATCAGCCCCAGCATTTT.

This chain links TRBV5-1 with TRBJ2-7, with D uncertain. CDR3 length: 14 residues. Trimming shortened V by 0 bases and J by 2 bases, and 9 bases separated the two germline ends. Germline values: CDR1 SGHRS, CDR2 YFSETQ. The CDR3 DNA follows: TGCGCCAGCAGCTTGGTGGGCACTACCTACGAGCAGTACTTC. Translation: CASSLVGTTYEQYF.

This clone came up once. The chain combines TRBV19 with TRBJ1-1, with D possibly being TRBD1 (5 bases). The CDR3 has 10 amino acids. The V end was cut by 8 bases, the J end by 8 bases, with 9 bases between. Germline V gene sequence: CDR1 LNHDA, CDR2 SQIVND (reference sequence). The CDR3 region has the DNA TGTGCCAGTTATTCAGGGGAAGCTTTCTTT. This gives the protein CASYSGEAFF.

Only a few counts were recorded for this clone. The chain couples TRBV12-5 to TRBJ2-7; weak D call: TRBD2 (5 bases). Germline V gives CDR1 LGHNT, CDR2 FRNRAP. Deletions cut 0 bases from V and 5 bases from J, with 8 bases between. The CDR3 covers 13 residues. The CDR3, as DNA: TGTGCTAGTGGTTTGGTACGAGGGAACGAGCAGTACGTC. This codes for CASGLVRGNEQYV.

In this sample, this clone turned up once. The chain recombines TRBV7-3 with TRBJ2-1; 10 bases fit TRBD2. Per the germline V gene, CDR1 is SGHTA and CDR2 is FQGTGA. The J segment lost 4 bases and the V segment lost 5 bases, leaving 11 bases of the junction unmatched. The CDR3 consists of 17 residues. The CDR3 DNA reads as TGTGCCAGCAGCCCTCGGCCTAGCGGGGGAGATTACAATGAGCAGTTCTTC. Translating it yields CASSPRPSGGDYNEQFF.